This TCR beta chain was sequenced during a study of cytomegalovirus exposure and HLA in healthy donors. Study observations and caveats: The authors excluded some V segments, including TRBV6-2 and TRBV6-3, as indistinguishable.

The PCR made use of 60 Vbeta and 13 Jbeta primers. The table came from immunoSEQ multiplex PCR; TCRdb's copy has only in-frame clones and leaves some out. The sample lists around 200,000 clones, around 86% occurring once. Comment on this clone: Its target is not known.

The CDR3 spans 15 residues. Germline V lookup: CDR1 SGHAT, CDR2 FQDESV (reference sequence). The V and J ends lost 6 bases and 5 bases respectively, with 18 bases between them. Specimen: PBMCs. This sequence joins TRBV11-1 and TRBJ2-3, with D possibly TRBD1 on 6 matching bases. The sequence derives from a man aged 50-60 years in good health and CMV-seronegative. Here the CDR3 reads CASSRDTPTLDTQYF. CDR3 bases: TGTGCCAGCAGTCGGGACACTCCAACCCTAGATACGCAGTATTTT.